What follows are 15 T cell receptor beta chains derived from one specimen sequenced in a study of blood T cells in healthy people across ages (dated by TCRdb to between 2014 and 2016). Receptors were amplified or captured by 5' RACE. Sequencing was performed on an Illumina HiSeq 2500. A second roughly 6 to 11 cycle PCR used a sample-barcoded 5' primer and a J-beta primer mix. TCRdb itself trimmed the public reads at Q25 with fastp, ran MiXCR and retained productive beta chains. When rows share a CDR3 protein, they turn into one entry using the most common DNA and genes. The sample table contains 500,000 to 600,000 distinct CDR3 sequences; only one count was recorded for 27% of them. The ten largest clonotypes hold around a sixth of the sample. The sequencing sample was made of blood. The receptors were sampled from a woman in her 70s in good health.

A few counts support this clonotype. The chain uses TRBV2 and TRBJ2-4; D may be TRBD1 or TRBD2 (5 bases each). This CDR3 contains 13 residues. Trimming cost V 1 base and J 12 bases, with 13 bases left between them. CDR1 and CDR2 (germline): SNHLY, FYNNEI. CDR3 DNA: TGTGCCAGCAGTGAAGTCGGGACGGCAAATCAGTACTTC. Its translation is CASSEVGTANQYF.

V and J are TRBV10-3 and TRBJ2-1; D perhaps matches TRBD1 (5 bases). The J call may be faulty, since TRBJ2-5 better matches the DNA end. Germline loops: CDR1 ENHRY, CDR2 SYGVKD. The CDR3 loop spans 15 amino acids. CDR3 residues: CAISERGQGMETQYF. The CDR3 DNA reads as TGTGCCATCAGTGAGAGGGGCCAGGGAATGGAGACCCAGTACTTC.

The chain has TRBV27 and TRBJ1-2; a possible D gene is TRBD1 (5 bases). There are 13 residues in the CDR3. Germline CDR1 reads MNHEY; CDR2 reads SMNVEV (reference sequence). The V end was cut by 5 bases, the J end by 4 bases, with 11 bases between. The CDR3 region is CASSPFDSYGYTF. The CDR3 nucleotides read TGTGCCAGCAGTCCGTTCGACAGCTATGGCTACACCTTC.

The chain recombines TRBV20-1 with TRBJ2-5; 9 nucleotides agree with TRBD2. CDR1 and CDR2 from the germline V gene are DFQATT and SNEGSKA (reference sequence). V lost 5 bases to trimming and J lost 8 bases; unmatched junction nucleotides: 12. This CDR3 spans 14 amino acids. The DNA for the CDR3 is TGCAGTGCTGGGCCAGCGGGGGGACAGACTACCCAGTACTTC. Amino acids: CSAGPAGGQTTQYF.

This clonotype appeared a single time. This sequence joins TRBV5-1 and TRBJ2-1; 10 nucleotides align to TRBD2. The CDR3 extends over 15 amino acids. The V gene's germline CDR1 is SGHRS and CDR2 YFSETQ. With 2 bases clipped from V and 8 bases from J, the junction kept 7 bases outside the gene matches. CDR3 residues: CASSFLSGRGHEQFF. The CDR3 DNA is TGCGCCAGCAGCTTCTTGAGCGGGAGGGGACATGAGCAGTTCTTC.

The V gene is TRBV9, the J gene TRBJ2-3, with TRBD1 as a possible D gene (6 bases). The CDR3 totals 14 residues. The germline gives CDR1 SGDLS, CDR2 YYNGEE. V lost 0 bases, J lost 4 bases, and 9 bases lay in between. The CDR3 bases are TGTGCCAGCAGCGTAGTTGGACAGTCAGATACGCAGTATTTT. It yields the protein CASSVVGQSDTQYF.

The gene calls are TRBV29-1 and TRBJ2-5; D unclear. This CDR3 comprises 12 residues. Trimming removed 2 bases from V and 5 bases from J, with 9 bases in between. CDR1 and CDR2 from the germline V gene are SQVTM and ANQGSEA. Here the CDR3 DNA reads TGCAGCGTTGAACCGGGTATGGAGACCCAGTACTTC. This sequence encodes CSVEPGMETQYF. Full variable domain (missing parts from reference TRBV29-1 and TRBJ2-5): SAVISQKPSRDICQRGTSLTIQCQVDSQVTMMFWYRQQPGQSLTLIATANQGSEATYESGFVIDKFPISRPNLTFSTLTVSNMSPEDSSIYLCSVEPGMETQYFGPGTRLLVL.

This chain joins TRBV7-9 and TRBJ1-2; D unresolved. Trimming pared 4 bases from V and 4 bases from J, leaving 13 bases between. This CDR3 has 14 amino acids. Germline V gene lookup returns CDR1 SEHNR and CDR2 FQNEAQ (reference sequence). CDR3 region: CASSWEGMSYGYTF. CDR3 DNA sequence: TGTGCCAGCAGCTGGGAGGGAATGAGCTATGGCTACACCTTC.

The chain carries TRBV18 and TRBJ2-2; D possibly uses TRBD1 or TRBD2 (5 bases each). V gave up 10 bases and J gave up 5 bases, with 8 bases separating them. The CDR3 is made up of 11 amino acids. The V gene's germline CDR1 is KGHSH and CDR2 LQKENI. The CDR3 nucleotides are TGTGCCACCTGGGGGACCGGGGAGCTGTTTTTT. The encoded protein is CATWGTGELFF.

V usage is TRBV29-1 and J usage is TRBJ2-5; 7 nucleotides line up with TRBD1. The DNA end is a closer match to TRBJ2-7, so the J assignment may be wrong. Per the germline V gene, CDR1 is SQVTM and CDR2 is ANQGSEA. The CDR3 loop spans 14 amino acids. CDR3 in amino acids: CSVPRGTARDEQYF. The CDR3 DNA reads TGCAGCGTCCCCAGGGGGACCGCGCGAGACGAGCAGTACTTC.

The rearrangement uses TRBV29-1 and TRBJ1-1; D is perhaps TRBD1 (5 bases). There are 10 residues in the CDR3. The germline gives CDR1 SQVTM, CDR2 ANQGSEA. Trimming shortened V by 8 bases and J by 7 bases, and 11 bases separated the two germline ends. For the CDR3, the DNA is TGCAGCATAGGGGTTAATGAAGCTTTCTTT. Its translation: CSIGVNEAFF.

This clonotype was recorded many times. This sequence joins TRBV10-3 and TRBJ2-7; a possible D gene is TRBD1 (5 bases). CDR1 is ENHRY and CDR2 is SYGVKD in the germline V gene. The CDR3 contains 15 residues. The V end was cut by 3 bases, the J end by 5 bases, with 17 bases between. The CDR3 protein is CAISESQGGPNEQYF. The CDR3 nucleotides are TGTGCCATCAGTGAAAGTCAGGGTGGCCCCAACGAGCAGTACTTC.

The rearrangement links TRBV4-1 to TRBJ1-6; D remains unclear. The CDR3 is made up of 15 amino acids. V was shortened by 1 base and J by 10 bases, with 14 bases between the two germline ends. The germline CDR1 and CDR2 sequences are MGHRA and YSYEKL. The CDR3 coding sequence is TGCGCCAGCAGCCAAGGCCGGGCCTCTCCGTCACCCCTCCACTTT. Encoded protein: CASSQGRASPSPLHF.

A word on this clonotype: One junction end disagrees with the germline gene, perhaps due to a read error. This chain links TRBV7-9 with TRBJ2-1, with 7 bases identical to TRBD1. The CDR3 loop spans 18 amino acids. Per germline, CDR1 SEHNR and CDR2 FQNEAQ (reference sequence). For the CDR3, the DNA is TGTGCCAGCAGCGCACTCGGAGTGACAGGGCTCTCCCACAATGAGCAGTTCTTC. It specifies CASSALGVTGLSHNEQFF.

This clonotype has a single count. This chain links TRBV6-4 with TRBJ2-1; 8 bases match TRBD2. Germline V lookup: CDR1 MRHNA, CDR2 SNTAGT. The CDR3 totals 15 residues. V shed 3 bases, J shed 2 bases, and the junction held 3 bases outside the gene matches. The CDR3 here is CASSESGGPYNEQFF. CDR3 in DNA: TGTGCCAGCAGTGAGTCGGGGGGGCCCTACAATGAGCAGTTCTTC.